Below, 8 T cell receptor beta chains from the same sample are listed, as sequenced in a study of shared clonotypes between healthy human individuals. The table came from immunoSEQ multiplex PCR; TCRdb's copy has only in-frame clones and leaves some out. The sample consists of 470,000 or so clones, almost 80% of them appearing once. The sample was PBMCs. The source is a woman aged 40 to 49 in good health. Some clones in this sample may be carry-over from other donors' samples.

The chain carries TRBV28 and TRBJ2-7; TRBD1 matches at 9 bases. The J segment lost 4 bases and the V segment lost 6 bases, leaving 10 bases of the junction unmatched. CDR3 length: 15 amino acids. Germline loops: CDR1 MDHEN, CDR2 SYDVKM. The CDR3 coding sequence is TGTGCCAGCAGCCAGGGGGACAGGGCTACTTACGAGCAGTACTTC. This codes for CASSQGDRATYEQYF.

The gene calls are TRBV28 and TRBJ2-2; 13 bases fit TRBD2. V gave up 7 bases and J gave up 4 bases; unmatched junction bases: 12. This CDR3 is built from 18 residues. Germline V gene data show CDR1 as MDHEN and CDR2 as SYDVKM. Written as DNA, the CDR3 is TGTGCCAGCAACTCACCATGGACTAGCGGGAGCAGCACCGGGGAGCTGTTTTTT. Translating it yields CASNSPWTSGSSTGELFF.

The chain links TRBV28 to TRBJ1-2; D possibly corresponds to TRBD1 (5 bases). Germline V gene lookup returns CDR1 MDHEN and CDR2 SYDVKM. The CDR3 consists of 14 residues. The V end lost 5 bases, the J end lost 3 bases, and 13 bases lay between the germline ends. Written as DNA, the CDR3 is TGTGCCAGCAGTCCACCGGGACGGTACTATGGCTACACCTTC. This codes for CASSPPGRYYGYTF.

The chain joins TRBV11-3 to TRBJ1-1; TRBD1 aligns across 7 bases. This CDR3 has 15 amino acids. Germline V gives CDR1 SGHNT, CDR2 YENEEA. V lost 5 bases and J lost 3; bases outside the gene matches: 9. The CDR3 protein is CASSPSTGRDTEAFF. The CDR3 region has the DNA TGTGCCAGCAGCCCGTCGACAGGGAGGGACACTGAAGCTTTCTTT.

The chain links TRBV10-1 to TRBJ2-1, with 10 positions matching TRBD1. V lost 0 bases and J lost 5; bases outside the gene matches: 1. The germline V gene has CDR1 WNHNN and CDR2 SYGVQD (reference sequence). This CDR3 is built from 15 residues. CDR3 residues: CASSESGQGNNEQFF. CDR3 bases: TGCGCCAGCAGTGAGTCGGGACAGGGGAACAATGAGCAGTTCTTC.

This clone showed up just a few times. The gene calls are TRBV15 and TRBJ1-4, with 7 bases fitting TRBD1. V trimming: 3 bases; J trimming: 2 bases; junction bases outside the gene matches: 6. Germline assignment: CDR1 LNHNV and CDR2 YYDKDF (reference sequence). The CDR3 is 16 residues long. CDR3 region: CATSRGQYPTNEKLFF. In nucleotides, the CDR3 is TGTGCCACCAGCAGGGGACAGTATCCCACTAATGAAAAACTGTTTTTT.

The V and J genes are TRBV2 and TRBJ1-2; D is ambiguous. The CDR3 totals 13 residues. CDR1 SNHLY and CDR2 FYNNEI come from the germline V gene. Trimming shortened V by 6 bases and J by 6 bases, and 14 bases separated the two germline ends. The CDR3 nucleotides are TGTGCCAGCAGCCTACGAGCTCCAGATGGCTACACCTTC. Residues: CASSLRAPDGYTF.

This chain links TRBV7-3 with TRBJ2-1; the match to TRBD2 covers 8 bases. V lost 4 bases to trimming and J lost 3 bases; unmatched junction nucleotides: 5. The CDR3 extends over 15 amino acids. The V gene's germline CDR1 is SGHTA and CDR2 FQGTGA. The CDR3 DNA is TGTGCCAGCAGCTCCCAGCGGGAGAACTACAATGAGCAGTTCTTC. Translated, it gives CASSSQRENYNEQFF.